Below are 32 T cell receptor beta chains sequenced from a single sample in a study of tissue T cells after allogeneic stem cell transplantation. The time point: mouse harvest day 14 after allogeneic transplant. Each mouse received 10^7 T-cell-depleted marrow cells plus 10^6 splenic CD5+ T cells by tail vein. Sequenced by immunoSEQ multiplex PCR; TCRdb stores in-frame clones only, minus some. This sample has around 2,900 clones, with over 40% found just once. The specimen sequenced was gut tissue. These receptors all come from a female BALB/c mouse given C57BL/6 T cells with graft-versus-host disease after an allogeneic hematopoietic cell transplant.

This clone is large within its sample. Gene labels here are mouse ones. Read coverage stops 1 residue before the CDR3 terminus; the germline J gene supplies the remainder. The chain links TRBV13-3 to TRBJ2-4; D is perhaps TRBD2 (6 bases). With 3 bases removed from V and 6 bases from J, the gap between germline ends came to 8 bases. The CDR3 loop spans 12 amino acids. Germline assignment: CDR1 NNHDY and CDR2 SYVADS. Incomplete CDR3 DNA: TGTGCCAGCAGTGGGGACTTTAACACCTTGTAC. It yields the protein CASSGDFNTLY. The full CDR3 reads CASSGDFNTLYF.

This clone occurred a few times. Gene names follow the mouse nomenclature. The CDR3 is cut off 1 residue early in the read; its end comes from the germline J gene. The rearrangement joins TRBV23 to TRBJ2-5; TRBD1 was called by the table and not checked on the DNA. From germline, CDR1 is KGHTA and CDR2 FQNQQP. This CDR3 spans 13 amino acids. The CDR3 loop is CSSSQSQGDTQYF. The sequenced CDR3 bases are TGCTCCAGCAGTCAATCGCAGGGTGACACCCAGTAC.

This clone has more than one count but fewer than ten. These gene names are mouse names. The CDR3 goes on 1 residue after the read ends, and that part is filled in from the germline J gene. The chain uses TRBV26 and TRBJ2-5; 9 bases line up with TRBD2. CDR1 and CDR2 from the germline V gene are KGHPV and FQNQEV (reference sequence). The V segment lost 2 bases and the J segment 5 bases; nucleotides outside the gene matches: 2. This CDR3 comprises 14 residues. The sequenced CDR3 bases are TGTGCCAGCAGTCTGCTGGGGGGGGCAGACACCCAGTAC. As protein: CASSLLGGADTQY. The whole CDR3 region reads CASSLLGGADTQYF.

By share, this clone ranks as medium-sized. Gene labels here are mouse ones. The CDR3 is cut off 1 residue early in the read; its end comes from the germline J gene. This rearrangement joins TRBV12-1 to TRBJ2-4; TRBD2 agrees at 10 bases. This CDR3 is 15 amino acids long. V lost 0 bases to trimming and J lost 6 bases; unmatched junction nucleotides: 5. Germline CDR1 and CDR2: SGHSN and HYEKVE. The sequenced CDR3 bases are TGTGCCAGCTCTCTCCTGGGGGGGCGCAGGAACACCTTGTAC. Translating it yields CASSLLGGRRNTLY. The full CDR3 protein reads CASSLLGGRRNTLYF.

This clone occurred a few times. Here the gene names and germline are mouse. Sequencing ends 1 residue short of the CDR3 end; the germline J gene provides the rest. The same CDR3 is also encoded by other DNA sequences in this sample. The rearrangement uses TRBV26 and TRBJ2-5; the D is unclear. V shed 2 bases and J shed 1 base, with 1 base lying between them. CDR1 KGHPV and CDR2 FQNQEV come from the germline V gene (reference sequence). The CDR3 totals 12 residues. The CDR3 DNA, read in part, is TGTGCCAGCAGTCTGCACCAAGACACCCAGTAC. This sequence encodes CASSLHQDTQY. The full CDR3 protein is CASSLHQDTQYF.

Remarks on this clone: Gene names follow the mouse nomenclature. The CDR3 extends 1 residue past the end of the read, so its final part is completed from the germline J gene. The chain couples TRBV26 to TRBJ2-7; 8 bases line up with TRBD1. Germline V CDR1 and CDR2: KGHPV, FQNQEV (reference sequence). The CDR3 is made up of 13 amino acids. The V and J ends lost 2 bases and 5 bases, in that order; junction bases with no gene match: 2. The DNA read from the CDR3 is TGTGCCAGCAGTCTGGGACAGGGCCATGAACAGTAC. This sequence encodes CASSLGQGHEQY. The CDR3 as a whole reads CASSLGQGHEQYF.

About this clone: These gene names are mouse names. From the germline J gene comes the end of the CDR3, since the read stops 1 residue before it. The V and J genes are TRBV12-2 and TRBJ2-4; D unresolved. V lost 3 bases and J lost 4, with 7 bases in between. In germline, CDR1 is SGHLS, CDR2 HYDKME. The CDR3 is made up of 12 amino acids. This CDR3 reads CASSNRENTLYF. The part of the CDR3 DNA that was read is TGTGCCAGCTCTAATAGGGAAAACACCTTGTAC.

This clone was detected only once. All gene names here are mouse names. The read stops 1 residue short of the end of the CDR3; the missing end is completed from the germline J gene. The genes are TRBV26 and TRBJ2-5, with 10 bases aligning to TRBD2. The CDR3 loop spans 14 amino acids. The germline CDR1 and CDR2 sequences are KGHPV and FQNQEV (reference sequence). V lost 7 bases to trimming and J lost 4 bases; unmatched junction nucleotides: 5. This CDR3 reads CASTRTGGKDTQYF. The covered CDR3 bases are TGTGCCAGCACCAGGACTGGGGGTAAAGACACCCAGTAC.

Points on this clone: The listed genes are named as in mouse. The read gets to within 1 residue of the CDR3 end, and the germline J gene fills in the rest. The chain carries TRBV3 and TRBJ2-2; D is ambiguous. The CDR3 runs 15 residues. V lost 4 bases to trimming and J lost 1 base, with 10 bases between them. Germline CDR1 reads SNHLY; CDR2 reads FYNGKV (reference sequence). Incomplete CDR3 DNA: TGTGCCAGCAGCTCCGTACAAAAAAACACCGGGCAGCTCTAC. This codes for CASSSVQKNTGQLY. The whole CDR3 is CASSSVQKNTGQLYF.

This clone was found once. The genes and germline here are from mouse. Read coverage stops 1 residue before the CDR3 terminus; the germline J gene supplies the remainder. This rearrangement joins TRBV13-2 to TRBJ1-3; 9 bases are a match to TRBD1. Trimming took 0 bases from V and 2 from J; bases not matched to a gene: 0. The CDR3 sequence is 15 residues long. Germline CDR1 reads NNHNN; CDR2 reads SYGAGS (reference sequence). CDR3 amino acids: CASGDGTGAGNTLYF. Partial CDR3 DNA: TGTGCCAGCGGTGATGGGACAGGGGCTGGAAATACGCTCTAT.

In its sample, this clone was seen once. The genes are named according to mouse. Read sequence stops 1 residue before the CDR3 end, and the germline J gene provides the missing end. The chain employs TRBV26 and TRBJ2-5; 10 bases line up with TRBD1. The germline V gene has CDR1 KGHPV and CDR2 FQNQEV (reference sequence). Trimming removed 2 bases from V and 4 bases from J; junction bases left unmatched: 0. The CDR3 contains 14 residues. This chain's CDR3 is CASSLGTGEDTQYF. The part of the CDR3 DNA that was read is TGTGCCAGCAGTCTGGGGACAGGGGAAGACACCCAGTAC.

In its sample, this clone is medium-sized. All gene names here are mouse names. The CDR3 end lies 1 residue beyond the end of the read and is filled in from the germline J gene. This sequence joins TRBV26 and TRBJ1-6; D call uncertain. TRBJ1-6 belongs to the ORF category, with a function that is uncertain. CDR1 is KGHPV and CDR2 is FQNQEV in the germline V gene (reference sequence). The CDR3 has 13 residues. V lost 0 bases, J lost 10 bases, and 7 bases lay in between. The CDR3 region is CASSLSEDSPLYF. CDR3 bases read: TGTGCCAGCAGTCTGTCTGAGGACTCGCCCCTCTAC.

As regards this clone: Gene names and germline match the mouse. The read terminates 1 residue before the CDR3 end, so the remaining end is supplied by the germline J gene. V gene TRBV12-2 combines with J gene TRBJ2-2; a weak D match, TRBD2 (5 bases). The V gene lost 2 bases and the J gene lost 5 bases, with 8 bases spanning the gap. The CDR3 consists of 13 residues. The germline gives CDR1 SGHLS, CDR2 HYDKME. The CDR3 region is CASSRTSTGQLYF. Partial CDR3 DNA: TGTGCCAGCTCTCGGACTTCTACCGGGCAGCTCTAC.

This clone was counted a few times. Gene names denote mouse genes. The read stops 1 residue short of the end of the CDR3; the missing end is completed from the germline J gene. The chain links TRBV12-1 to TRBJ1-6, with D unresolved. TRBJ1-6 is an ORF, with its function uncertain. V was shortened by 2 bases and J by 7 bases, with 8 bases between the two germline ends. Germline CDR1 and CDR2: SGHSN and HYEKVE. The CDR3 consists of 13 residues. The CDR3 sequence is CASSPRHNSPLYF. The part of the CDR3 DNA that was read is TGTGCCAGCTCTCCGCGACACAATTCGCCCCTCTAC.

In the case of this clone: Gene names are mouse gene names. The CDR3 sequence: CASSPGTGNTEVFF. The part of the CDR3 DNA that was read is TGTGCCAGCTCTCCCGGGACAGGGAACACAGAAGTCTTC. V is TRBV12-1 and J is TRBJ1-1, with 8 bases matching TRBD1. The CDR3 is cut off 1 residue early in the read; its end comes from the germline J gene. V shed 2 bases and J 1 base; nucleotides not matched to a gene: 2. Per germline, CDR1 SGHSN and CDR2 HYEKVE. CDR3 length equals 14 residues.

On this clone: Mouse gene names and germline throughout. CDR3 in amino acids: CASSLVWGRGAETLYF. The DNA read from the CDR3 is TGTGCTAGCAGTTTAGTGTGGGGGCGAGGAGCAGAAACGCTGTAT. The chain joins TRBV29 to TRBJ2-3, with D perhaps matching TRBD1 or TRBD2 (6 bases each). The read finishes 1 residue shy of the CDR3 end, and the germline J gene is used to complete it. This CDR3 region has 16 residues. The germline V gene encodes CDR1 MSHET and CDR2 SYDVDS. V was shortened by 2 bases and J by 3 bases, with 15 bases between the two germline ends. Using reference TRBV29 and TRBJ2-3 for the parts outside the CDR3, the full variable domain is DMKVTQMPRYLIKRMGENVLLECGQDMSHETMYWYRQDPGLGLQLIYISYDVDSNSEGDIPKGYRVSRKKREHFSLILDSAKTNQTSVYFCASSLVWGRGAETLYFGSGTRLTVL.

On this clone: Mouse germline and gene names are used. The observed sequence ends 1 residue before the CDR3 terminus, with the missing tail filled in from the germline J gene. V usage is TRBV16 and J usage is TRBJ2-1; maybe TRBD2 (6 bases). Germline-derived CDR1 and CDR2 are SGHSA and FRNQAP. V dropped 3 bases and J dropped 0 bases, with 6 bases sitting between them. This CDR3 is 14 amino acids long. The covered CDR3 bases are TGTGCAAGCAGCTTTGGGGGTAACTATGCTGAGCAGTTC. Its translation: CASSFGGNYAEQF. The full CDR3 sequence reads CASSFGGNYAEQFF.

As for this clone: Gene names and germline refer to mouse. The CDR3 extends 1 residue past the end of the read, so its final part is completed from the germline J gene. This sequence joins TRBV16 and TRBJ1-4, with TRBD1 matching 9 bases. The CDR3 has 16 residues. Per the germline V gene, CDR1 is SGHSA and CDR2 is FRNQAP. V lost 2 bases to trimming and J lost 3 bases; unmatched junction nucleotides: 4. CDR3: CASSLNRGRPNERLFF. The sequenced part of the CDR3 DNA is TGTGCAAGCAGCTTAAACAGGGGGCGGCCCAACGAAAGATTATTT.

Comments on this clone: Gene names refer to mouse genes. The CDR3 end falls 1 residue outside the read, so it is completed with the germline J gene. V usage is TRBV26 and J usage is TRBJ1-1; possible D gene TRBD1, 5 bases. CDR1 and CDR2 from the germline V gene are KGHPV and FQNQEV (reference sequence). The CDR3 extends over 13 amino acids. Trimming removed 4 bases at V and 0 bases at J, with 6 bases between. The CDR3 sequence is CASSRGQNTEVFF. The sequenced part of the CDR3 DNA is TGTGCCAGCAGTCGGGGACAGAACACAGAAGTCTTC.

Concerning this clone: Gene names and germline match the mouse. The read ends 1 residue shy of where the CDR3 ends; the end is completed using the germline J gene. The chain carries TRBV15 and TRBJ2-4; 9 nucleotides line up with TRBD2. Germline CDR1 is SGHND and CDR2 is FRSKSL. The J segment lost 6 bases and the V segment lost 7 bases, leaving 2 bases of the junction unmatched. This CDR3 spans 12 amino acids. CDR3 sequence: CASTLGGNTLYF. The DNA read from the CDR3 is TGTGCCAGCACCCTGGGGGGGAACACCTTGTAC.

As for this clone: Genes and germline are mouse. From the germline J gene comes the end of the CDR3, since the read stops 1 residue before it. The chain couples TRBV13-2 to TRBJ1-2; D gene ambiguous. The length of the CDR3 is 14 residues. Germline V gene sequence: CDR1 NNHNN, CDR2 SYGAGS (reference sequence). V was clipped by 2 bases and J by 0 bases, with 8 bases between them. Incomplete CDR3 DNA: TGTGCCAGCGGTGAAAAGGCAGCAAACTCCGACTACACC. Translated: CASGEKAANSDYT. The whole CDR3 reads CASGEKAANSDYTF.

In its sample, this clone ranks as medium-sized. Gene names are mouse gene names. Sequencing ends 1 residue short of the CDR3 end; the germline J gene provides the rest. The chain is built from TRBV23 and TRBJ1-1; TRBD1, the table's D call, lacks a check against the DNA. The CDR3 loop spans 13 amino acids. CDR1 is KGHTA and CDR2 is FQNQQP in the germline V gene. CDR3 in amino acids: CSSSQRQGREVFF. CDR3 DNA (partial): TGCTCCAGCAGTCAAAGACAGGGACGAGAAGTCTTC.

As for this clone: Each gene name is a mouse one. The read terminates 1 residue ahead of where the CDR3 ends, so the germline J gene completes it. The chain recombines TRBV1 with TRBJ1-1; no reliable D call. In germline, CDR1 is NSQYPW, CDR2 LRSPGD (reference sequence). This CDR3 region has 12 residues. V shed 2 bases and J shed 1 base, with 2 bases lying between them. The part of the CDR3 DNA that was read is TGCACCTGCAGTGCAAGAAACACAGAAGTCTTC. The encoded protein is CTCSARNTEVF. The whole CDR3 protein is CTCSARNTEVFF.

Comments on this clone: Gene names are mouse gene names. The sequenced fragment ends 1 residue before the CDR3 boundary, so the rest is inferred from the germline J gene. The gene calls are TRBV23 and TRBJ2-7; TRBD2 reflects the table's D call only, with no check against the DNA. The germline V gene has CDR1 KGHTA and CDR2 FQNQQP. There are 14 residues in the CDR3. CDR3 region: CSSSQSAGDYEQYF. The CDR3 bases that were read are TGCTCCAGCAGTCAATCGGCTGGGGACTATGAACAGTAC.

Points on this clone: Germline and genes: mouse. The DNA ends 1 residue before the CDR3 does, and the rest of the CDR3 is filled in from the germline J gene. V is TRBV12-2 and J is TRBJ1-3, with D unclear. CDR1 SGHLS and CDR2 HYDKME come from the germline V gene. Trimming left V 4 bases short and J 0 bases short, with 9 bases between. This CDR3 is 14 amino acids long. The CDR3 is CASSLQYSGNTLYF. The sequenced CDR3 bases are TGTGCCAGCTCCCTTCAGTATTCTGGAAATACGCTCTAT.

By proportion, this clone is medium-sized. The genes and germline here are from mouse. The CDR3 end falls 1 residue outside the read, so it is completed with the germline J gene. This rearrangement joins TRBV3 to TRBJ1-4; maybe TRBD1 (6 bases). V was trimmed by 3 bases and J by 7 bases, leaving 15 bases between them. The CDR3 runs to 15 residues. Germline V lookup: CDR1 SNHLY, CDR2 FYNGKV (reference sequence). Incomplete CDR3 DNA: TGTGCCAGCAGCTTGGGCTCAGGGGTTGGCGAAAGATTATTT. It translates to CASSLGSGVGERLF. The full CDR3 reads CASSLGSGVGERLFF.

A few counts support this clone. Mouse germline and gene names are used. The observed sequence ends 1 residue before the CDR3 terminus, with the missing tail filled in from the germline J gene. The chain is built from TRBV12-1 and TRBJ1-4; 8 bases match TRBD1. Losses at the gene ends were 0 bases for V and 7 bases for J; bases not matched to a gene: 9. The CDR3 covers 16 residues. Germline V gives CDR1 SGHSN, CDR2 HYEKVE. CDR3 DNA, as far as it was read: TGTGCCAGCTCTCTCGCCGGACAGGGAGGGGGCGAAAGATTATTT. Its protein is CASSLAGQGGGERLF. The whole CDR3 is CASSLAGQGGGERLFF.

In its sample, this clone was seen once. Genes and germline are mouse. The read ends 1 residue before the CDR3 terminus; that terminus is restored from the germline J gene. This chain joins TRBV26 and TRBJ2-4, with a tentative D call TRBD1 (5 bases). Germline-derived CDR1 and CDR2 are KGHPV and FQNQEV (reference sequence). V lost 4 bases and J lost 4, with 6 bases in between. This CDR3 spans 12 amino acids. CDR3 sequence reads: CASSPTENTLYF. The CDR3 DNA, read in part, is TGTGCCAGCAGTCCGACAGAAAACACCTTGTAC.

This clone is deemed medium-sized. The gene names given are mouse names. Read sequence stops 1 residue before the CDR3 end, and the germline J gene provides the missing end. The V gene is TRBV26, the J gene TRBJ2-5; tentatively, D is TRBD1 or TRBD2 (7 bases each). In germline, CDR1 is KGHPV, CDR2 FQNQEV (reference sequence). This CDR3 spans 15 amino acids. Trimming cost V 2 bases and J 2 bases, with 11 bases left between them. CDR3 DNA, as far as it was read: TGTGCCAGCAGTCTGAGCAGGGGGGGCCAAGACACCCAGTAC. This translates into CASSLSRGGQDTQY. The entire CDR3 reads CASSLSRGGQDTQYF.

In the case of this clone: Genes here carry mouse names. The read falls 1 residue short of the CDR3 end, and the missing part is taken from the germline J gene. V is TRBV26 and J is TRBJ1-3, with no clear D. Germline V gene sequence: CDR1 KGHPV, CDR2 FQNQEV (reference sequence). The CDR3 has 14 residues. V shed 1 base and J shed 0 bases, with 4 bases lying between them. The CDR3 region is CASSLLDSGNTLYF. CDR3 DNA (partial): TGTGCCAGCAGTCTGTTGGATTCTGGAAATACGCTCTAT.

A note on this clone: Gene labels here are mouse ones. The DNA ends 1 residue before the CDR3 does, and the rest of the CDR3 is filled in from the germline J gene. The J gene is TRBJ2-7, the V gene TRBV20; TRBD2 matches at 10 bases. V dropped 0 bases and J dropped 4; count of bases not matched to a gene: 3. Germline-derived CDR1 and CDR2 are GFQATS and STVNSAI. The CDR3 length is 14 residues. CDR3 DNA (partial): TGTGGTGCTAGGGACTGGGGGGGCGCTTATGAACAGTAC. Residues: CGARDWGGAYEQY. In full, the CDR3 is CGARDWGGAYEQYF.

As for this clone: Gene names refer to mouse genes. Read data end 1 residue before the CDR3 end; the end is taken from the germline J gene. The genes are TRBV2 and TRBJ2-3; D is unresolved. The length of the CDR3 is 14 residues. Germline V gene data show CDR1 as LGHNA and CDR2 as YSYQKL. With 0 bases removed from V and 4 bases from J, the gap between germline ends came to 8 bases. The CDR3 protein is CASSQEFRSETLYF. Partial CDR3 DNA: TGTGCCAGCAGCCAAGAATTCAGATCAGAAACGCTGTAT.